This T cell receptor (beta chain) was sequenced in a study of cytomegalovirus exposure and HLA in healthy donors. On this clone itself: As yet, its antigen is unknown.

The CDR3 is 13 amino acids. CDR1 and CDR2 (germline): SEHNR, FQNEAQ (reference sequence). With V trimmed by 5 bases and J by 0 bases, 1 base remained unmatched. Study-level findings and limits: The study labeled 150 or so TCR beta chains cytomegalovirus-associated.

The PCR made use of 60 Vbeta and 13 Jbeta primers. TCRdb's copy holds only in-frame clones and misses some; the assay was immunoSEQ multiplex PCR. The sample has about 59,000 clones; 75% to 85% are singletons. Sequencing input: PBMCs. This chain uses TRBV7-9 with TRBJ2-7; 7 bases align to TRBD2. This clonotype was obtained from a human donor in good health. The CDR3 region is CASSRDYSYEQYF. In nucleotides, the CDR3 is TGTGCCAGCAGCCGGGACTACTCCTACGAGCAGTACTTC.